Listed below are T cell receptor beta chains from one sample, sequenced in a study of tumor-infiltrating lymphocytes in primary liver carcinoma. One entry per CDR3 protein, called by TCRdb with MiXCR from the multiplex PCR reads. This sample has 300,000 to 400,000 distinct CDR3 sequences, with approximately 64% found just once. Material for sequencing was peripheral blood. The receptor set was obtained from a man in his forties or fifties with primary liver carcinoma and hepatitis B virus infection. Each CDR3 is given with its conserved first and last residue. D genes are given only for firm matches. Rows may omit the clone size; those that give it use once, few, many or a size class.

NA | TRBJ1-5 | TRBV30 | NA | CAWSVLDTQHF | TGTGCCTGGAGTGTACTTGATACGCAGCATTTT
many | TRBJ2-7 | TRBV10-3 | TRBD2 | CAISDSTSGVREQYF | TGTGCCATCAGTGATTCGACTAGCGGGGTTCGGGAGCAGTACTTC
NA | TRBJ2-3 | TRBV29-1 | NA | CSLGGQVKDTQYF | TGCAGCCTTGGTGGCCAGGTAAAGGATACGCAGTATTTT
few | TRBJ2-7 | TRBV4-2 | TRBD2 | CASSHGTSGAGEQYF | TGTGCCAGCAGCCACGGGACTAGCGGAGCCGGCGAGCAGTACTTC
few | TRBJ2-7 | TRBV6-1 | NA | CASSEEVSQSYEQYF | TGTGCCAGCAGTGAAGAGGTTTCACAATCCTACGAGCAGTACTTC
many | TRBJ2-5 | TRBV11-2 | NA | CASSSDGPQETQYF | TGTGCCAGCAGCTCGGACGGTCCACAAGAGACCCAGTACTTC
NA | TRBJ2-5 | TRBV12-3/TRBV12-4 | NA | CASSEGGIEGGTQYF | TGTGCCAGCAGTGAAGGGGGAATTGAGGGAGGGACCCAGTACTTC
NA | TRBJ2-7 | TRBV5-1 | TRBD2 | CASAEGLAGVYEQYF | TGCGCCAGCGCCGAGGGACTAGCGGGAGTCTACGAGCAGTACTTC
many | TRBJ2-5 | TRBV29-1 | TRBD2 | CSVGRLAGQETQYF | TGCAGCGTGGGGCGACTAGCGGGGCAAGAGACCCAGTACTTC
NA | TRBJ2-1 | TRBV6-2/TRBV6-3 | TRBD2 | CASSYLPGTSGSRDEQFF | TGTGCCAGCAGTTACCTCCCCGGGACCAGCGGGAGTCGGGATGAGCAGTTCTTC
NA | TRBJ2-7 | TRBV11-1 | TRBD2 | CASSLEASGRSVYEQYF | TGTGCCAGCAGCTTAGAAGCTAGCGGTAGGTCCGTATACGAGCAGTACTTC
NA | TRBJ2-1 | TRBV4-1 | TRBD2 | CASSPLLAGQYNEQFF | TGCGCCAGCAGCCCCCTACTAGCGGGCCAATACAATGAGCAGTTCTTC
once | TRBJ2-3 | TRBV11-1 | NA | CASSLTDTSTDTQYF | TGTGCCAGCAGCTTGACTGATACTAGCACAGATACGCAGTATTTT
NA | TRBJ2-1 | TRBV19 | NA | CASSIVRGRQQFF | TGTGCCAGTAGTATAGTAAGGGGAAGGCAGCAGTTCTTC
NA | TRBJ2-5 | TRBV6-6 | NA | CASSYLSPGAEETQYF | TGTGCCAGCAGTTACTTATCCCCCGGGGCTGAAGAGACCCAGTACTTC
once | TRBJ2-1 | TRBV11-2 | NA | CASSLDLGGQFF | TGCGCCAGCAGCTTAGATCTGGGTGGGCAGTTCTTC
few | TRBJ2-2 | TRBV13 | NA | CASSLAVAGTGELFF | TGTGCCAGCAGCTTAGCTGTTGCGGGCACCGGGGAGCTGTTTTTT
few | TRBJ2-7 | TRBV5-5 | TRBD2 | CASSDEMSGSGYEQYF | TGTGCCAGCAGCGACGAGATGAGCGGGAGTGGGTACGAGCAGTACTTC
once | TRBJ2-7 | TRBV5-6 | TRBD2 | CASSSELAAYYEQYF | TGTGCCAGCAGCTCTGAACTAGCGGCTTACTACGAGCAGTACTTC
many | TRBJ2-7 | TRBV12-3/TRBV12-4 | TRBD2 | CASSETSGPYEQYF | TGTGCCAGCAGCGAGACTAGCGGCCCCTACGAGCAGTACTTC
NA | TRBJ1-5 | TRBV5-1 | TRBD1 | CASSLTGEGNQPQHF | TGCGCCAGCAGCTTGACAGGGGAAGGCAATCAGCCCCAGCATTTT
few | TRBJ1-1 | TRBV5-4 | NA | CASSPVIDMNTEAFF | TGTGCCAGCAGCCCGGTTATTGATATGAACACTGAAGCTTTCTTT
NA | TRBJ1-6 | TRBV6-7 | NA | CASTLTRDSYNSPLHF | TGTGCCAGCACCCTTACGCGGGACTCCTATAATTCACCCCTCCACTTT
few | TRBJ2-2 | TRBV20-1 | NA | CSASPSSVTGELFF | TGCAGTGCTAGCCCATCTTCTGTCACCGGGGAGCTGTTTTTT
many | TRBJ2-1 | TRBV12-3/TRBV12-4 | TRBD1 | CASSLGQGLGEQFF | TGTGCCAGCAGTTTAGGACAGGGGTTGGGTGAGCAGTTCTTC
NA | TRBJ2-5 | TRBV6-6 | TRBD2 | CASSYLGSGNQETQYF | TGTGCCAGCAGTTACTTAGGTAGCGGGAACCAAGAGACCCAGTACTTC
once | TRBJ2-3 | TRBV29-1 | NA | CSVVSAGTNGSGTQYF | TGCAGCGTGGTCTCAGCCGGAACTAACGGGAGTGGTACGCAGTATTTT
NA | TRBJ2-1 | TRBV11-2 | TRBD1 | CAGSTGTGGYNEQFF | TGTGCCGGCAGCACCGGGACAGGAGGATACAATGAGCAGTTTTTC